One sample yielded the 20 T cell receptor beta chains listed below, sequenced in a study of T cell responses to AZD1222 COVID-19 vaccine (dated by TCRdb to about 2021). Library construction relied on the immunoSEQ multiplex PCR assay. This immuneACCESS table, as held by TCRdb, lists in-frame sequences with V and J called but not all clones. Of the missing ones, under half trace to an unresolved V gene in checked studies; the others have no known cause. Across this sample there are over 150,000 clones, with around 89% seen only once. The ten largest clones take up 4% to 4.5% of the sample. The time point label on this specimen signifies: about 28 days (+/-7) after the second vaccine dose. Sequencing was performed on peripheral blood, taken 28 days after the second AZD1222 dose. These receptors were taken from an adult who received the AZD1222 COVID-19 vaccine.

The chain couples TRBV19 to TRBJ2-7; D uncertain. The V and J ends lost 4 bases and 6 bases respectively, with 19 bases between them. CDR1 is LNHDA, CDR2 SQIVND, per germline (reference sequence). This CDR3 region has 15 residues. As DNA, the CDR3 is TGTGCCAGTAGTAGGACCCCGCAACTTCGGTTCGAGCAGTACTTC. Protein product: CASSRTPQLRFEQYF.

The rearrangement links TRBV5-1 to TRBJ2-5; weak D call: TRBD1 (5 bases). Trimming removed 2 bases at V and 10 bases at J, with 15 bases between. Looked up from germline, CDR1 is SGHRS and CDR2 is YFSETQ. CDR3 size: 13 residues. The CDR3 spells CASSFQGDVSQYF. CDR3 nucleotides: TGCGCCAGCAGCTTCCAGGGTGACGTGAGCCAGTACTTC.

This chain uses TRBV5-4 with TRBJ1-1; TRBD1 aligns across 7 bases. The CDR3 length is 14 residues. Germline-derived CDR1 and CDR2 are SGHNT and YYREEE (reference sequence). V was clipped by 4 bases and J by 1 base; unmatched bases: 4. CDR3 sequence reads: CASSLGTANTEAFF. The DNA for the CDR3 is TGTGCCAGCAGCCTCGGGACAGCGAACACTGAAGCTTTCTTT.

This chain uses TRBV6-2 or TRBV6-3 with TRBJ1-5, with D possibly matching TRBD1 (6 bases). The length of the CDR3 is 15 residues. The V end was cut by 3 bases, the J end by 5 bases, with 14 bases between. CDR1 and CDR2 from the germline V gene are MNHEY and SVGEGT. CDR3 DNA: TGTGCCAGCAGTTATTCCGTCGGGGGGCATCAGCCCCAGCATTTT. This encodes CASSYSVGGHQPQHF.

The V call is TRBV29-1, the J call TRBJ2-5; 8 bases align to TRBD1. The CDR3 is made up of 13 amino acids. The germline V gene encodes CDR1 SQVTM and CDR2 ANQGSEA. With V trimmed by 6 bases and J by 5 bases, 8 bases remained unmatched. DNA of the CDR3: TGCAGCGTGGCAGGGGGCGGTTGGGAGACCCAGTACTTC. Translating gives CSVAGGGWETQYF.

In its sample, this clone was seen once. The chain uses TRBV10-3 and TRBJ1-2; 7 nucleotides agree with TRBD1. The CDR3 spans 15 residues. The J segment lost 0 bases and the V segment lost 3 bases, leaving 4 bases of the junction unmatched. From germline, CDR1 is ENHRY and CDR2 SYGVKD. As DNA, the CDR3 is TGTGCCATCAGTGACAGACAGGGCCCTAACTATGGCTACACCTTC. Amino acids: CAISDRQGPNYGYTF.

This chain joins TRBV4-3 and TRBJ1-2; possible D gene TRBD1, 5 bases. The length of the CDR3 is 14 residues. The V end was cut by 3 bases, the J end by 4 bases, with 12 bases between. Germline CDR1 is LGHNA and CDR2 is YSLEER. CDR3 protein: CASSQGRSGYGYTF. In nucleotides, the CDR3 is TGCGCCAGCAGCCAGGGGCGCTCGGGCTATGGCTACACCTTC.

This clone was observed a few times. J is TRBJ2-2 and V is TRBV2; 7 positions match TRBD1. This CDR3 comprises 18 residues. Germline V gene lookup returns CDR1 SNHLY and CDR2 FYNNEI. V shed 2 bases, J shed 2 bases, and the junction held 11 bases outside the gene matches. CDR3 in DNA: TGTGCCAGCAGTGAACAGCCGGGACAGATACTAAACACCGGGGAGCTGTTTTTT. This sequence encodes CASSEQPGQILNTGELFF.

This rearrangement joins TRBV18 to TRBJ2-5; TRBD2 might be the D (5 bases). CDR3 length equals 14 residues. The ends were cut back, 0 bases at V and 2 bases at J, with 7 bases in the middle. CDR1 is KGHSH and CDR2 is LQKENI in the germline V gene. DNA for the CDR3: TGTGCCAGCTCACCACCCACTAGACAAGAGACCCAGTACTTC. The encoded protein is CASSPPTRQETQYF.

The chain is built from TRBV5-1 and TRBJ2-1; possibly TRBD2 for D (6 bases). Between the trimmed V and J ends, which lost 2 bases and 15 bases, there was a span of 18 bases. The CDR3 totals 13 residues. Germline CDR1 is SGHRS and CDR2 is YFSETQ. The CDR3 protein is CASSLQGREQLFF. DNA for the CDR3: TGCGCCAGCAGCTTACAAGGACGGGAGCAACTGTTCTTC.

This clone showed up just once. The chain joins TRBV6-5 to TRBJ1-3; D is unresolved. V lost 5 bases to trimming and J lost 2 bases, with 13 bases between them. From germline, CDR1 is MNHEY and CDR2 SVGAGI. The CDR3 sequence is 15 residues long. CDR3 sequence reads: CASSPGSLTGNTIYF. DNA for the CDR3: TGTGCCAGCAGTCCGGGCAGTTTAACTGGAAACACCATATATTTT.

The V call is TRBV4-3, the J call TRBJ2-7; 9 bases map to TRBD1. The CDR3 consists of 14 residues. CDR1 is LGHNA, CDR2 YSLEER, per germline. V shed 5 bases, J shed 3 bases, and the junction held 5 bases outside the gene matches. Here the CDR3 DNA reads TGCGCCAGCAGCTCCTCGGGACAGGGCTACGAGCAGTACTTC. Translation gives CASSSSGQGYEQYF.

V usage is TRBV6-5 and J usage is TRBJ2-5; TRBD1 agrees at 7 bases. Germline V gene lookup returns CDR1 MNHEY and CDR2 SVGAGI. J gave up 0 bases and V 10 bases, and 8 bases lay outside the gene matches. The CDR3 sequence is 14 residues long. The CDR3 reads CANQKGQNQETQYF. The CDR3 DNA reads TGTGCCAACCAAAAGGGACAGAACCAAGAGACCCAGTACTTC.

This chain connects TRBV7-9 to TRBJ2-6; D is perhaps TRBD1 (6 bases). From germline, CDR1 is SEHNR and CDR2 FQNEAQ (reference sequence). The V and J ends lost 4 bases and 2 bases respectively, with 9 bases between them. This CDR3 has 15 residues. Here the CDR3 reads CASSSGTPGANVLTF. CDR3 sequence (DNA): TGTGCCAGCAGCTCCGGGACACCTGGGGCCAACGTCCTGACTTTC.

This sequence joins TRBV2 and TRBJ2-6; D tentatively fits TRBD1 or TRBD2 (5 bases each). CDR1 and CDR2 (germline): SNHLY, FYNNEI. Trimming stripped 8 bases from V and 0 bases from J, with 11 bases between. This CDR3 contains 15 residues. The CDR3: CASLQRGSGANVLTF. The CDR3 region has the DNA TGTGCCAGCCTCCAGAGGGGCTCTGGGGCCAACGTCCTGACTTTC.

The chain recombines TRBV30 with TRBJ1-5; 8 nucleotides line up with TRBD1. The CDR3 totals 14 residues. From germline, CDR1 is GTSNPN and CDR2 SVGIG (reference sequence). The trim removed 3 bases at V and 9 bases at J, leaving 10 bases unmatched. The CDR3 loop reads CAWSEGQGRRPQHF. As DNA, the CDR3 is TGTGCCTGGAGCGAAGGACAGGGCCGTAGGCCCCAGCATTTT.

V and J are TRBV14 and TRBJ1-2; D perhaps matches TRBD1 (5 bases). The CDR3 has 13 residues. V dropped 4 bases and J dropped 2 bases, with 8 bases sitting between them. Germline-derived CDR1 and CDR2 are SGHDN and FVKESK. CDR3 sequence: CASSPDTNYGYTF. The DNA for the CDR3 is TGTGCCAGCAGCCCGGACACGAACTATGGCTACACCTTC.

The CDR3 DNA reads as TGCGCCAGCTACGACACCTTGAACACTGAAGCTTTCTTT. Translating gives CASYDTLNTEAFF. V gene TRBV5-1 combines with J gene TRBJ1-1, with D hard to call. The CDR3 has 13 amino acids. Germline CDR1 and CDR2: SGHRS and YFSETQ. V lost 7 bases and J lost 0, with 10 bases in between.

The table lists this clone with a few counts. This chain links TRBV19 with TRBJ2-3; 7 bases are shared with TRBD2. The V gene's germline CDR1 is LNHDA and CDR2 SQIVND (reference sequence). The CDR3 covers 17 residues. Germline trimming cut 2 bases from V and 6 bases from J; bases unmatched to any gene: 14. The CDR3 DNA is TGTGCCAGTAGTATAAGTCGTGTGCGGGGGTCCATGGATACGCAGTATTTT. Translated: CASSISRVRGSMDTQYF. The whole variable domain, remainder taken from reference TRBV19 and TRBJ2-3, is DGGITQSPKYLFRKEGQNVTLSCEQNLNHDAMYWYRQDPGQGLRLIYYSQIVNDFQKGDIAEGYSVSREKKESFPLTVTSAQKNPTAFYLCASSISRVRGSMDTQYFGPGTRLTVL.

This clone was counted between two and nine times. The chain employs TRBV15 and TRBJ1-5; D call uncertain. CDR3 size: 15 residues. Germline V CDR1 and CDR2: LNHNV, YYDKDF (reference sequence). V was shortened by 2 bases and J by 4 bases, with 12 bases between the two germline ends. CDR3 nucleotide sequence: TGTGCCACCAGCAGACAGGAGGTGAGGAATCAGCCCCAGCATTTT. Protein product: CATSRQEVRNQPQHF.